These 14 T cell receptor beta chains share one sample of origin, sequenced in a study of neoadjuvant anti-PD-1 for oral cavity cancer. Data came from immunoSEQ multiplex PCR; TCRdb stores just in-frame clones and leaves some out. The sample lists 63,000 or so clones; about 90% were seen once. Time point: after neoadjuvant nivolumab, at surgical resection. The input for sequencing was PBMCs, taken after nivolumab (anti-PD-1) treatment. The receptors were gathered from a person aged 40 to 85 with oral cavity squamous cell carcinoma.

The rearrangement links TRBV4-2 to TRBJ2-1, with D unclear. This CDR3 has 16 amino acids. The V and J ends lost 0 bases and 2 bases respectively, with 11 bases between them. CDR1 LGHNA and CDR2 YNFKEQ come from the germline V gene. In nucleotides, the CDR3 is TGTGCCAGCAGCCAAGATCTCGGGTCCGCCTACAATGAGCAGTTCTTC. It specifies CASSQDLGSAYNEQFF.

V is TRBV2 and J is TRBJ2-5; perhaps TRBD1 as D (6 bases). The V end was cut by 6 bases, the J end by 4 bases, with 18 bases between. Germline loops: CDR1 SNHLY, CDR2 FYNNEI. The CDR3 is 15 amino acids. The DNA for the CDR3 is TGTGCCAGCAGCCGGACAGTATTATCCCCAGAGACCCAGTACTTC. Its translation is CASSRTVLSPETQYF.

J is TRBJ1-2 and V is TRBV18; 9 positions match TRBD1. The CDR3 loop spans 17 amino acids. Per germline, CDR1 KGHSH and CDR2 LQKENI. Trimming took 3 bases from V and 6 from J; bases not matched to a gene: 14. Here the CDR3 DNA reads TGTGCCAGCTCACCGAGGTACAGGGGGCGATTGGTTCATGGCTACACCTTC. Protein product: CASSPRYRGRLVHGYTF.

V gene TRBV2 combines with J gene TRBJ2-5, with 10 bases identical to TRBD2. Germline CDR1 reads SNHLY; CDR2 reads FYNNEI. The CDR3 sequence is 14 residues long. J was trimmed by 4 bases and V by 10 bases; bases with no gene match: 9. CDR3 sequence (DNA): TGTGCCACCATAGCGGGAGGCATCGGAGAGACCCAGTACTTC. Its translation: CATIAGGIGETQYF.

The chain joins TRBV6-1 to TRBJ1-2; D not resolved. The CDR3 has 15 residues. Germline CDR1 MNHNS, CDR2 SASEGT. The V end was cut by 0 bases, the J end by 5 bases, with 13 bases between. CDR3 nucleotides: TGTGCCAGCAGTGAAGCGGCCAGAAACTTATATGGCTACACCTTC. Protein sequence: CASSEAARNLYGYTF.

The chain links TRBV19 to TRBJ1-1, with D tentatively TRBD1 (6 bases). This CDR3 is built from 20 residues. Germline V gives CDR1 LNHDA, CDR2 SQIVND (reference sequence). Trimming shortened V by 0 bases and J by 4 bases, and 27 bases separated the two germline ends. In nucleotides, the CDR3 is TGTGCCAGTAGTATAGATCTCTTAGTTGGGATCAGGGGAGGAGGCACTGAAGCTTTCTTT. As protein: CASSIDLLVGIRGGGTEAFF.

The J gene is TRBJ2-5, the V gene TRBV7-9; a possible D gene is TRBD2 (6 bases). The CDR3 has 14 residues. Trimming cost V 5 bases and J 4 bases, with 14 bases left between them. Germline loops: CDR1 SEHNR, CDR2 FQNEAQ (reference sequence). CDR3 loop: CASSTAGTSETQYF. The CDR3, as DNA: TGTGCCAGCAGCACCGCCGGGACTTCAGAGACCCAGTACTTC.

This chain connects TRBV28 to TRBJ1-2; D is possibly TRBD1 (6 bases). The CDR3 is made up of 15 amino acids. The V end was cut by 7 bases, the J end by 3 bases, with 18 bases between. CDR1 is MDHEN and CDR2 is SYDVKM in the germline V gene. The CDR3 DNA reads TGTGCCAGCAAGCAGGGAAGGGGGATAGACTATGGCTACACCTTC. This gives the protein CASKQGRGIDYGYTF.

The chain links TRBV27 to TRBJ2-3, with D hard to call. The germline V and J ends were trimmed by 5 bases and 8 bases, with 11 bases remaining between them. Germline V lookup: CDR1 MNHEY, CDR2 SMNVEV (reference sequence). The CDR3 has 12 amino acids. The CDR3 DNA is TGTGCCAGCAGTCAGATCCCGGGTACGCAGTATTTT. Translating it yields CASSQIPGTQYF.

The chain has TRBV5-4 and TRBJ1-3; no clear D gene. There are 15 residues in the CDR3. V was cut by 1 base and J by 2 bases, with 10 bases left in between. The V gene's germline CDR1 is SGHNT and CDR2 YYREEE (reference sequence). The CDR3 DNA reads as TGTGCCAGCAGCTTGCAGGCCGGGGCTGGAAACACCATATATTTT. It yields the protein CASSLQAGAGNTIYF.

This chain joins TRBV29-1 and TRBJ2-7, with D possibly matching TRBD1 (5 bases). Germline CDR1 is SQVTM and CDR2 is ANQGSEA. The CDR3 has 12 residues. Trimming shortened V by 4 bases and J by 2 bases, and 9 bases separated the two germline ends. For the CDR3, the DNA is TGCAGCGTTGGAAAGACAGCCTACGAGCAGTACTTC. Residues: CSVGKTAYEQYF.

In this sample, this clone turned up once. The chain has TRBV28 and TRBJ2-5; 13 bases agree with TRBD2. The J segment lost 4 bases and the V segment lost 5 bases, leaving 1 base of the junction unmatched. CDR3 length equals 14 residues. Germline V lookup: CDR1 MDHEN, CDR2 SYDVKM. The DNA for the CDR3 is TGTGCCAGCAGTCGACTAGCGGGAGGAGAGACCCAGTACTTC. It translates to CASSRLAGGETQYF.

V is TRBV29-1 and J is TRBJ2-5; D may match TRBD1 or TRBD2 (5 bases each). The V end lost 3 bases, the J end lost 4 bases, and 12 bases lay between the germline ends. CDR3 length: 13 residues. CDR1 and CDR2 from the germline V gene are SQVTM and ANQGSEA. DNA for the CDR3: TGCAGCGTTGACCGGGGCCAGGGAGAGACCCAGTACTTC. Residues: CSVDRGQGETQYF.

This chain connects TRBV7-6 to TRBJ2-7; 7 nucleotides align to TRBD2. This CDR3 comprises 15 residues. The germline V gene encodes CDR1 SGHVS and CDR2 FNYEAQ. Trimming cost V 5 bases and J 0 bases; bases outside gene matches: 7. The CDR3 nucleotides are TGTGCCAGCAGCATGGTGGGGACTACCTCCTACGAGCAGTACTTC. It is translated as CASSMVGTTSYEQYF.